Below, 5 T cell receptor beta chains from the same sample are listed, as sequenced in a study of glioma-infiltrating T cells. TCR alpha and beta CDR3 regions were amplified from RNA using iRepertoire nested multiplex PCR. TCRdb recomputed calls from the multiplex PCR reads with MiXCR, one row per CDR3 protein. The sample comprises about 110,000 distinct CDR3 sequences, less than 30% of which are singletons, and 35% rests with the top ten. Material: glioma tissue, nonneoplastic brain tissue, or PBMCs (not recorded which). The receptor source for this set is a human donor with low-grade glioma or glioblastoma, undergoing nonglioma brain surgery, or in good health (not recorded which).

This clonotype was picked up many times. The V gene is TRBV28, the J gene TRBJ1-5; D is undetermined. The CDR3 is made up of 12 amino acids. The V end was cut by 2 bases, the J end by 7 bases, with 6 bases between. Germline CDR1 and CDR2: MDHEN and SYDVKM. The DNA of the CDR3 is TGTGCCAGCAGTTTAGGGTTGCAGCCCCAGCATTTT. This sequence encodes CASSLGLQPQHF.

This clonotype was detected many times. The chain links TRBV20-1 to TRBJ2-5; TRBD2 matches at 9 bases. Unmatched junction bases numbered 7, after V lost 3 bases and J lost 5 bases. Germline CDR1 is DFQATT and CDR2 is SNEGSKA (reference sequence). The CDR3 is made up of 14 amino acids. CDR3: CSAREASGAETQYF. Written as DNA, the CDR3 is TGCAGTGCTAGGGAGGCTAGCGGGGCGGAGACCCAGTACTTC.

This clonotype was picked up many times. The V gene is TRBV5-1, the J gene TRBJ1-2; maybe TRBD1 (6 bases). V gave up 0 bases and J gave up 2 bases, with 11 bases separating them. The germline V gene has CDR1 SGHRS and CDR2 YFSETQ. This CDR3 is 15 amino acids long. The CDR3 loop reads CASSLVSGDNYGYTF. For the CDR3, the DNA is TGCGCCAGCAGCTTGGTGTCAGGGGACAACTATGGCTACACCTTC.

Concerning this clonotype itself: A much larger clone is a single base away; this may be a read error. V usage is TRBV2 and J usage is TRBJ1-5; D unresolved. CDR1 and CDR2 (germline): SNHLY, FYNNEI. This CDR3 region has 15 residues. The CDR3 nucleotides are TGTGCCAGCAGGGAAGACAAACTTAGCAGTCAGCCCCAGCATTTT. Translated: CASREDKLSSQPQHF.

V and J are TRBV29-1 and TRBJ2-1, with D uncertain. The CDR3 sequence is 12 residues long. Trimming shortened V by 7 bases and J by 6 bases, and 13 bases separated the two germline ends. Germline assignment: CDR1 SQVTM and CDR2 ANQGSEA. The chain's CDR3 is CSGIPEINEQFF. The CDR3, as DNA: TGCAGCGGCATTCCCGAAATCAATGAGCAGTTCTTC.